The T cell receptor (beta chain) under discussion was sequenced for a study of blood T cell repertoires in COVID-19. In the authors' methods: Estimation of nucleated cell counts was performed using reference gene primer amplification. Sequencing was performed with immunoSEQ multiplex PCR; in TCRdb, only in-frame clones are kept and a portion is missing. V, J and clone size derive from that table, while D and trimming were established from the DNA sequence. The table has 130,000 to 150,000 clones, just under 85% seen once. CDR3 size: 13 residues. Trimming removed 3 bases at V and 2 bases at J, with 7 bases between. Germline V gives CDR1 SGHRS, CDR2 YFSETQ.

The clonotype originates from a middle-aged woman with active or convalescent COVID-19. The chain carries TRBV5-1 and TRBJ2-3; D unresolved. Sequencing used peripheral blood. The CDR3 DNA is TGCGCCAGCAGCTCCCTCCTCACAGATACGCAGTATTTT. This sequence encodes CASSSLLTDTQYF.